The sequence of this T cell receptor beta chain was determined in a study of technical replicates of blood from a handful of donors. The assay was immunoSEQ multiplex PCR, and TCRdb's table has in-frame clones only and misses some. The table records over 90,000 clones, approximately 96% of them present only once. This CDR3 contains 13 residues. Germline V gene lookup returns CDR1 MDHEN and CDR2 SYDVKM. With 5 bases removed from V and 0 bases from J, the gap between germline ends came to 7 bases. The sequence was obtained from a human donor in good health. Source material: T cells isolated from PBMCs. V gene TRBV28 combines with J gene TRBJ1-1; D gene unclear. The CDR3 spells CASSTAMNTEAFF. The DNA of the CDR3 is TGTGCCAGCAGTACAGCCATGAACACTGAAGCTTTCTTT.